This record concerns one T cell receptor beta chain sequence. Its antigen is unidentified. The data are from a study of cytomegalovirus exposure and HLA in healthy donors. Study-wide points: An ancestry cluster, one associated with Asian ancestry, reportedly showed fewer N-insertions than the 666-donor mean in a later analysis.

The PCR used 60 Vbeta and 13 Jbeta primers. The table came from immunoSEQ multiplex PCR; TCRdb's copy has only in-frame clones and leaves some out. The table shows about 140,000 clones, with roughly two thirds occurring only once. The CDR3 spans 18 residues. The germline V gene encodes CDR1 SGHRS and CDR2 YFSETQ. The junction had 11 bases not matched to a gene; V was cut back by 0 bases and J by 5 bases. Sequenced sample: PBMCs. The V and J genes are TRBV5-1 and TRBJ2-1; 10 bases agree with TRBD2. The TCR originated in a human donor in good health. The CDR3 nucleotides are TGCGCCAGCAGCTTGGCAAAACTAGCGGGACTAATTCACAATGAGCAGTTCTTC. Encoded protein: CASSLAKLAGLIHNEQFF.